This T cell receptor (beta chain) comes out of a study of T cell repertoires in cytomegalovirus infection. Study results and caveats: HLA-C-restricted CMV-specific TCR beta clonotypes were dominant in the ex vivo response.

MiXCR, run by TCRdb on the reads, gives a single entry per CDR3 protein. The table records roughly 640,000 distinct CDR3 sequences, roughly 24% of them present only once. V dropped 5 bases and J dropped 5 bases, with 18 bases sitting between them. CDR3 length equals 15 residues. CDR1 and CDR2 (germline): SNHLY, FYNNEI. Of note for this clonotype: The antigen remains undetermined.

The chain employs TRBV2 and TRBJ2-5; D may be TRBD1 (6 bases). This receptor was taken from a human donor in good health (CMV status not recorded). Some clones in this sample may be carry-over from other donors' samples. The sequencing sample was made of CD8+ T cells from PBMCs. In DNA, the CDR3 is TGTGCCAGCAGTTTCCGGGACACCCTATGGGAGACCCAGTACTTC. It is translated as CASSFRDTLWETQYF.